The 2 T cell receptor beta chains below come from one sample, sequenced in a study of blood T cell repertoires in COVID-19 (dated by TCRdb to between 2020 and 2021). Library prep was done by the immunoSEQ multiplex PCR assay. What TCRdb holds here is the immuneACCESS table cut down to in-frame rearrangements. Part of the clones is not present; checked against another copy, under half of the missing clones reflect an unresolved V gene, and the others are unexplained. The sample table lists approximately 200,000 clones, 75% to 85% of them with a count of one. 6.5% to 8.5% of the sample is held by the ten biggest clonotypes. Sample: PBMCs or T cells enriched from blood (not recorded which). The receptor set was obtained from a woman in her thirties or forties with acute COVID-19.

This chain uses TRBV27 with TRBJ1-5; D is possibly TRBD1 (6 bases). CDR1 and CDR2 (germline): MNHEY, SMNVEV (reference sequence). The V gene lost 5 bases and the J gene lost 0 bases, with 11 bases spanning the gap. This CDR3 has 15 amino acids. CDR3 sequence (DNA): TGTGCCAGCAGTGTACAGGGAAATAGCAATCAGCCCCAGCATTTT. This gives the protein CASSVQGNSNQPQHF.

The chain employs TRBV10-1 and TRBJ2-3, with 11 bases identical to TRBD2. This CDR3 is 18 amino acids long. V gave up 6 bases and J gave up 0 bases; unmatched junction bases: 11. CDR1 is WNHNN, CDR2 SYGVQD, per germline (reference sequence). The CDR3 nucleotides read TGCGCCAGCAGCTCTCCACCTATAGCGGGAGGGAGCACAGATACGCAGTATTTT. Protein sequence: CASSSPPIAGGSTDTQYF.